Listed below are T cell receptor beta chains from one sample, sequenced in a study of control samples from healthy donors and cancer patients. Repertoires were generated with immunoSEQ multiplex PCR, while TCRdb's copy carries only in-frame clones and drops some. The repertoire has over 75,000 clones, around four fifths of them found once; the top ten carry around a fifth. Source material: blood. The receptors here all came from a man under 40 in good health. The CDR3 runs from the conserved cysteine through the conserved F or W. Each record gives: V gene, J gene, clone size, D gene, CDR3 protein, CDR3 DNA. The D gene is left open where the match is weak. The size entry is marked missing in some rows and otherwise reads once, few, many or a size class.

>TRBV7-6|TRBJ1-5|.|TRBD1
CASSRDREQPQHF
TGTGCCAGCAGCCGGGACAGGGAGCAGCCCCAGCATTTT
>TRBV12-3/TRBV12-4|TRBJ1-3|.|.
CASSPTGRNTIYF
TGTGCCAGCAGCCCGACAGGCCGAAACACCATATATTTT
>TRBV2|TRBJ1-1|.|.
CASSFVKWEAFF
TGTGCCAGCAGTTTTGTAAAGTGGGAAGCTTTCTTT
>TRBV5-1|TRBJ2-3|.|.
CASSPPSPQGFTDTQYF
TGCGCCAGCAGCCCCCCCAGTCCGCAGGGGTTCACAGATACGCAGTATTTT
>TRBV12-3/TRBV12-4|TRBJ2-1|.|.
CASSQRRGGEQFF
TGTGCCAGCAGTCAGAGGAGGGGTGGTGAGCAGTTCTTC
>TRBV11-3|TRBJ2-1|once|.
CASSLGVGGYQNNEQFF
TGTGCCAGCAGCTTAGGGGTTGGGGGCTATCAGAACAATGAGCAGTTCTTC
>TRBV19|TRBJ1-2|few|.
CASSMGRTANYGYTF
TGTGCCAGTAGTATGGGGAGGACAGCTAACTATGGCTACACCTTC
>TRBV12-3/TRBV12-4|TRBJ1-4|.|.
CASSLARNEKLFF
TGTGCCAGCAGTTTAGCGAGGAATGAAAAACTGTTTTTT
>TRBV10-3|TRBJ2-7|few|.
CAISGITGYEQYF
TGTGCCATCAGTGGTATCACAGGGTACGAGCAGTACTTC
>TRBV19|TRBJ1-5|.|.
CASSIVGVGNQPQHF
TGTGCCAGTAGTATAGTAGGGGTAGGCAATCAGCCCCAGCATTTT
>TRBV4-2|TRBJ2-7|.|TRBD1
CASSQEGTAAYEQYF
TGTGCCAGCAGCCAAGAGGGGACAGCGGCCTACGAGCAGTACTTC
>TRBV7-9|TRBJ2-2|few|.
CASSLGGYSGELFF
TGTGCCAGCAGCTTAGGCGGGTACTCCGGGGAGCTGTTTTTT
>TRBV29-1|TRBJ1-1|.|.
CSVGRRGTEAFF
TGCAGCGTGGGGAGACGGGGCACTGAAGCTTTCTTT
>TRBV18|TRBJ1-6|.|TRBD1
CASSRDRADYNSPLHF
TGTGCCAGCTCACGGGACAGGGCAGATTATAATTCACCCCTCCACTTT
>TRBV6-5|TRBJ1-1|.|TRBD1
CASRRTGGWYTEAFF
TGTGCCAGCAGGAGGACAGGGGGCTGGTACACTGAAGCTTTCTTT
>TRBV27|TRBJ1-6|.|.
CASSRTVYNSPLHF
TGTGCCAGCAGTCGGACAGTTTATAATTCACCCCTCCACTTT
>TRBV5-5|TRBJ1-3|.|.
CASSLDHSGNTIYF
TGTGCCAGCAGCCTCGACCACTCTGGAAACACCATATATTTT
>TRBV7-9|TRBJ2-2|.|TRBD2
CASRIAGPNTGELFF
TGTGCCAGCAGAATAGCGGGTCCGAACACCGGGGAGCTGTTTTTT
>TRBV28|TRBJ2-3|.|.
CASRREDTQYF
TGTGCCAGCAGGAGGGAAGATACGCAGTATTTT
>TRBV10-1|TRBJ1-1|.|.
CASSESQATTEAFF
TGCGCCAGCAGTGAGTCGCAGGCAACGACTGAAGCTTTCTTT
>TRBV15|TRBJ2-2|.|TRBD2
CATGREGYAGELFF
TGTGCCACCGGGAGGGAAGGGTACGCCGGGGAGCTGTTTTTT
>TRBV6-6|TRBJ1-1|.|TRBD1
CASSYGDRGSYTEAFF
TGTGCCAGCAGTTACGGGGACAGGGGTTCATACACTGAAGCTTTCTTT
>TRBV30|TRBJ1-1|.|.
CAWSVAGLRTEAFF
TGTGCCTGGAGTGTCGCAGGGTTAAGAACTGAAGCTTTCTTT
>TRBV7-3|TRBJ1-4|.|.
CASSPGPNEKLFF
TGTGCCAGCAGCCCAGGACCTAATGAAAAACTGTTTTTT
>TRBV15|TRBJ2-5|once|.
CATSRGDRATQYF
TGTGCCACCAGCAGAGGGGACCGGGCGACCCAGTACTTC
>TRBV29-1|TRBJ1-4|once|TRBD1
CSVTGGSRSNEKLFF
TGCAGCGTTACAGGGGGATCTAGGTCTAATGAAAAACTGTTTTTT
>TRBV19|TRBJ1-1|.|TRBD1
CASSPKQGEETEAFF
TGTGCCAGTAGTCCAAAGCAGGGGGAGGAAACTGAAGCTTTCTTT
>TRBV5-1|TRBJ1-1|.|TRBD1
CASSLEARGTEAFF
TGCGCCAGCAGCTTGGAGGCCAGGGGGACTGAAGCTTTCTTT
>TRBV5-5|TRBJ2-2|once|.
CASSVYRAPNTGELFF
TGTGCCAGCAGCGTCTACAGGGCCCCGAACACCGGGGAGCTGTTTTTT
>TRBV5-1|TRBJ1-1|.|.
CASSLGRNTEAFF
TGCGCCAGCAGCTTGGGGCGGAACACTGAAGCTTTCTTT
>TRBV28|TRBJ1-3|.|.
CASSLLQGRRTGNTIYF
TGTGCCAGCAGTTTATTACAGGGTAGAAGAACTGGAAACACCATATATTTT
>TRBV2|TRBJ1-4|.|TRBD1
CASSAYRGGKEKLFF
TGTGCCAGCAGTGCATACAGGGGCGGGAAGGAAAAACTGTTTTTT
>TRBV7-8|TRBJ1-6|.|TRBD1
CASSFRARTGNNSPLHF
TGTGCCAGCAGCTTCAGGGCCAGGACAGGGAATAATTCACCCCTCCACTTT
>TRBV5-1|TRBJ2-3|.|.
CASSITWTSDTQYF
TGCGCCAGCAGCATCACCTGGACATCAGATACGCAGTATTTT
>TRBV7-8|TRBJ2-6|.|.
CASSPDPFGANVLTF
TGTGCCAGCAGCCCCGACCCGTTTGGGGCCAACGTCCTGACTTTC
>TRBV27|TRBJ2-3|.|TRBD2
CASSFSGLAGASTDTQYF
TGTGCCAGCAGTTTTAGTGGACTAGCGGGGGCTAGCACAGATACGCAGTATTTT
>TRBV6-5|TRBJ1-2|.|TRBD1
CASSSDRAYGYTF
TGTGCCAGCAGTTCCGACAGGGCCTATGGCTACACCTTC
>TRBV3-1/TRBV3-2|TRBJ2-5|few|TRBD2
CASSQGTSGGAGIETQYF
TGTGCCAGCAGCCAAGGGACTAGCGGGGGGGCCGGCATAGAGACCCAGTACTTC
>TRBV5-1|TRBJ1-2|.|TRBD1
CASSFTGDTNYGYTF
TGCGCCAGCAGCTTTACAGGGGATACTAACTATGGCTACACCTTC
>TRBV30|TRBJ1-2|.|.
CAWSFRIGPGGYTF
TGTGCCTGGAGTTTTAGGATTGGCCCCGGGGGCTACACCTTC
>TRBV5-6|TRBJ1-2|.|.
CASSQQGFGGYTF
TGTGCCAGCAGCCAACAGGGTTTTGGTGGCTACACCTTC
>TRBV10-3|TRBJ1-1|few|TRBD1
CAISPGQGDTEAFF
TGTGCCATCAGTCCGGGACAGGGGGACACTGAAGCTTTCTTT
>TRBV11-2|TRBJ1-4|.|.
CASSAWGGGGEKLFF
TGTGCCAGCAGCGCATGGGGCGGTGGAGGGGAAAAACTGTTTTTT
>TRBV3-1/TRBV3-2|TRBJ2-7|.|.
CASSQGEAYSYEQYF
TGTGCCAGCAGCCAAGGGGAGGCCTACTCCTACGAGCAGTACTTC
>TRBV5-6|TRBJ2-1|.|TRBD2
CASSLRGMGTTNEQFF
TGTGCCAGCAGCTTGCGGGGGATGGGGACTACCAATGAGCAGTTCTTC
>TRBV7-9|TRBJ1-4|.|.
CASSRGATNEKLFF
TGTGCCAGCAGCAGGGGGGCAACTAATGAAAAACTGTTTTTT
>TRBV30|TRBJ2-3|.|.
CAWSVTLERSTDTQYF
TGTGCCTGGAGTGTGACGCTAGAGCGGAGCACAGATACGCAGTATTTT
>TRBV6-5|TRBJ2-4|.|.
CASRPTQALTNIQYF
TGTGCCAGCAGGCCGACCCAAGCCTTGACAAACATTCAGTACTTC